These 13 T cell receptor beta chains share one sample of origin, sequenced in a study of human T cells and chemical hapten exposure. In TCRdb, the RACE reads were re-called with MiXCR into one record per CDR3 protein. Of a few hundred thousand distinct CDR3 sequences in the sample, 6% to 7% were seen once. Regarding time point: patch test 2, 6 weeks after DPC sensitization. Treatment in this sample: therapeutic diphenylcyclopropenone sensitization with weekly scalp DPC. The source material was whole blood, sampled in connection with sensitization to the hapten diphenylcyclopropenone (DPC). The receptors were sampled from a woman aged 18 to 35 with alopecia areata. Some clones in this sample may be carry-over from other donors' samples.

This clonotype was found a few times. V usage is TRBV6-5 and J usage is TRBJ2-1; D tentatively reads TRBD1 or TRBD2 (5 bases each). The CDR3 is 11 residues long. Trimming took 10 bases from V and 8 from J, leaving 12 bases between them. The germline V gene encodes CDR1 MNHEY and CDR2 SVGAGI. The CDR3 DNA reads TGTGCCACCAAGACGGGGCATGAGCAGTTCTTC. Its translation: CATKTGHEQFF.

A few counts support this clonotype. The rearrangement uses TRBV5-1 and TRBJ2-7; TRBD1 is a possible D gene (5 bases). CDR1 and CDR2 from the germline V gene are SGHRS and YFSETQ. V lost 3 bases to trimming and J lost 5 bases, with 18 bases between them. The CDR3 length is 15 residues. Written as DNA, the CDR3 is TGCGCCAGCAGCTCCGCAGGGAAGACGTTCCACGAGCAGTACTTC. As protein: CASSSAGKTFHEQYF.

The chain employs TRBV6-2 or TRBV6-3 and TRBJ2-5; perhaps TRBD2 as D (6 bases). V lost 4 bases to trimming and J lost 4 bases, with 13 bases between them. This CDR3 has 14 residues. The germline gives CDR1 MNHEY, CDR2 SVGEGT. This CDR3 is CASSSRGSRETQYF. The CDR3 region has the DNA TGTGCCAGCAGTTCGCGGGGTTCCCGAGAGACCCAGTACTTC.

The table lists this clonotype with a few counts. The J gene is TRBJ2-7, the V gene TRBV28, with D perhaps TRBD1 (7 bases). Germline loops: CDR1 MDHEN, CDR2 SYDVKM. The CDR3 totals 13 residues. Written as DNA, the CDR3 is TGTGCAATTGGGCCAGGGGGGAGGAACGAGCAGTACTTC. Residues: CAIGPGGRNEQYF.

This clonotype was seen a handful of times. V usage is TRBV5-6 and J usage is TRBJ2-3, with D uncertain. V lost 1 base and J lost 7, with 13 bases in between. The length of the CDR3 is 14 residues. Per the germline V gene, CDR1 is SGHDT and CDR2 is YYEEEE. The CDR3 DNA reads as TGTGCCAGCAGCTTGTACGACCGGAGAAATACGCAGTATTTT. Its protein product is CASSLYDRRNTQYF.

This clonotype was observed at least ten times. CDR3 sequence reads: CASSPWEGAGGLNEQFF. In DNA form, the CDR3 reads TGTGCCAGCAGTCCCTGGGAGGGGGCGGGGGGTCTCAATGAGCAGTTCTTC. The V and J genes are TRBV6-2 or TRBV6-3 and TRBJ2-1; TRBD2 might be the D (8 bases). Germline loops: CDR1 MNHEY, CDR2 SVGEGT. The V and J ends lost 5 bases and 6 bases respectively, with 23 bases between them. CDR3 length equals 17 residues.

This clonotype showed up many times. CDR3 sequence (DNA): TGTGCCAGCAGCTTAGATCGGCAGGGAGAAGCTTTCTTT. Its protein product is CASSLDRQGEAFF. The chain is built from TRBV7-6 and TRBJ1-1, with D perhaps matching TRBD1 (5 bases). Trimming removed 1 base at V and 8 bases at J, with 11 bases between. The germline V gene has CDR1 SGHVS and CDR2 FNYEAQ. This CDR3 contains 13 residues.

This clonotype occurred a few times. The chain employs TRBV7-2 and TRBJ2-1; D gene unclear. Trimming took 5 bases from V and 7 from J, leaving 18 bases between them. This CDR3 is 15 amino acids long. Germline values: CDR1 SGHTA, CDR2 FQGNSA. CDR3 nucleotides: TGTGCCAGCAGCCCCCCCCCGCCGCTTGGAAATGAGCAGTTCTTC. The encoded protein is CASSPPPPLGNEQFF.

This clonotype appeared many times. The V gene is TRBV12-3 or TRBV12-4, the J gene TRBJ1-4, with 8 bases lining up with TRBD1. V trimming: 6 bases; J trimming: 7 bases; junction bases outside the gene matches: 4. This CDR3 spans 13 amino acids. Written as DNA, the CDR3 is TGTGCCAGCAGGGGGACAGGAGCTGAAAAACTGTTTTTT. It translates to CASRGTGAEKLFF.

On this clonotype: At one boundary the junction diverges from the germline segment, which might be a read error. The chain is built from TRBV29-1 and TRBJ2-1; D may be TRBD1 (5 bases). Germline V gene lookup returns CDR1 SQVTM and CDR2 ANQGSEA. This CDR3 is built from 11 residues. CDR3 nucleotide sequence: TGCAGCGGGGCACAGGCGAATGACCAGTTCTTC. It is translated as CSGAQANDQFF.

This clonotype was recorded many times. This sequence joins TRBV2 and TRBJ2-1; 10 bases fit TRBD1. Losses at the gene ends were 7 bases for V and 6 bases for J; bases not matched to a gene: 6. Germline lookup yields CDR1 SNHLY and CDR2 FYNNEI. This CDR3 is 14 amino acids long. The CDR3 here is CASKRTGGINEQFF. Here the CDR3 DNA reads TGTGCCAGCAAGAGGACAGGGGGGATCAATGAGCAGTTCTTC.

The chain recombines TRBV7-2 with TRBJ2-3; 9 positions match TRBD2. The V and J ends lost 3 bases and 3 bases, in that order; junction bases with no gene match: 4. The germline CDR1 and CDR2 sequences are SGHTA and FQGNSA. The CDR3 contains 15 residues. CDR3: CASSFRLAGTDTQYF. The DNA for the CDR3 is TGTGCCAGCAGCTTTCGGCTAGCGGGGACAGATACGCAGTATTTT.

The chain employs TRBV12-3 or TRBV12-4 and TRBJ2-3; 7 bases agree with TRBD1. The CDR3 totals 16 residues. Losses at the gene ends were 6 bases for V and 0 bases for J; bases not matched to a gene: 9. The CDR3 here is CASRLQGSTSTDTQYF. The CDR3 DNA reads as TGTGCCAGCAGGTTACAGGGGTCGACTAGCACAGATACGCAGTATTTT.